The 21 T cell receptor beta chains below all came from one sample that was sequenced in a study of shared clonotypes between healthy human individuals. Assay: immunoSEQ multiplex PCR; the TCRdb copy retains only in-frame clones and omits some. The top ten clones hold approximately 0.4% of a sample with fewer than 3 million clones, approximately 90% of them seen once. Material: naive CD4+ T cells from PBMCs. Indicated subset: CD45RA+ positively selected. The receptors here all came from a man between 18 and 29 years old in good health. Some clones in this sample may be carry-over from other donors' samples.

This chain links TRBV5-6 with TRBJ2-7, with D unclear. The V end was cut by 1 base, the J end by 0 bases, with 11 bases between. CDR3 length: 15 amino acids. Germline lookup yields CDR1 SGHDT and CDR2 YYEEEE. The CDR3 region has the DNA TGTGCCAGCAGCTTGAGGTGGAAGGGCTCCTACGAGCAGTACTTC. It specifies CASSLRWKGSYEQYF.

A word on this clone: This specimen includes other DNA sequences encoding the same CDR3. V gene TRBV5-4 combines with J gene TRBJ1-2, with D possibly matching TRBD1 (6 bases). The germline V gene has CDR1 SGHNT and CDR2 YYREEE (reference sequence). Trimming removed 4 bases from V and 7 bases from J, with 8 bases in between. The CDR3 runs 11 residues. Written as DNA, the CDR3 is TGTGCCAGCAGCCAGACAGGTGGCTACACCTTC. Protein sequence: CASSQTGGYTF.

The rearrangement joins TRBV9 to TRBJ2-3, with D perhaps TRBD2 (6 bases). This CDR3 comprises 14 residues. CDR1 is SGDLS and CDR2 is YYNGEE in the germline V gene. V was trimmed by 3 bases and J by 2 bases, leaving 10 bases between them. Here the CDR3 DNA reads TGTGCCAGCAGCGCTGAGGACTACACAGATACGCAGTATTTT. Translation gives CASSAEDYTDTQYF.

This clone appeared once. Other DNA sequences in this sample translate to the same CDR3. This chain joins TRBV28 and TRBJ2-7; 8 bases agree with TRBD1. The V gene's germline CDR1 is MDHEN and CDR2 SYDVKM. The CDR3 is 12 amino acids. J gave up 6 bases and V 2 bases, and 0 bases lay outside the gene matches. CDR3 nucleotide sequence: TGTGCCAGCAGTTTAGGGACAGGCGAGCAGTACTTC. Protein: CASSLGTGEQYF.

The V and J genes are TRBV6-1 and TRBJ1-4, with D possibly being TRBD1 (6 bases). CDR1 is MNHNS and CDR2 is SASEGT in the germline V gene. Trimming pared 11 bases from V and 6 bases from J, leaving 19 bases between. This CDR3 is 14 amino acids long. CDR3 amino acids: CAGSSGDLDEKLFF. The CDR3 DNA reads TGTGCCGGTTCCTCAGGGGATCTCGATGAAAAACTGTTTTTT.

The rearrangement links TRBV27 to TRBJ1-1; 12 bases line up with TRBD1. The CDR3 covers 16 residues. After removal of 5 bases from V and 4 bases from J, the junction contained 8 bases not matched to a gene. Germline loops: CDR1 MNHEY, CDR2 SMNVEV (reference sequence). This chain's CDR3 is CASSPGTGGMITEAFF. The CDR3 DNA reads TGTGCCAGCAGTCCTGGGACAGGGGGCATGATCACTGAAGCTTTCTTT.

This chain connects TRBV15 to TRBJ2-7; D gene unclear. Per germline, CDR1 LNHNV and CDR2 YYDKDF (reference sequence). This CDR3 spans 15 amino acids. V was trimmed by 3 bases and J by 0 bases, leaving 12 bases between them. CDR3 in amino acids: CATSRVGASSYEQYF. CDR3 DNA: TGTGCCACCAGCAGGGTTGGCGCTAGCTCCTACGAGCAGTACTTC.

V is TRBV5-4 and J is TRBJ1-2; D not certain. Trimming removed 0 bases from V and 5 bases from J, with 11 bases in between. Germline V gene sequence: CDR1 SGHNT, CDR2 YYREEE (reference sequence). The CDR3 consists of 14 residues. The CDR3 nucleotides are TGTGCCAGCAGCTTGGCCAGGATACCTTATGGCTACACCTTC. Translation gives CASSLARIPYGYTF.

Worth noting for this clone: Other nucleotide sequences from this sample produce the same CDR3. The V call is TRBV28, the J call TRBJ1-4; 7 positions match TRBD1. Trimming cost V 3 bases and J 5 bases; bases outside gene matches: 0. CDR1 MDHEN and CDR2 SYDVKM come from the germline V gene. The CDR3 loop spans 13 amino acids. The CDR3 nucleotides are TGTGCCAGCAGTTTGACAGGGAATGAAAAACTGTTTTTT. It translates to CASSLTGNEKLFF.

With respect to this clone: The sample contains more than one DNA sequence encoding this CDR3. The V and J genes are TRBV6-5 and TRBJ2-5; the D gene is possibly TRBD2 (5 bases). Germline assignment: CDR1 MNHEY and CDR2 SVGAGI. V gave up 6 bases and J gave up 5 bases, with 10 bases separating them. The CDR3 extends over 12 amino acids. The CDR3 spells CASRSPGETQYF. The CDR3 region has the DNA TGTGCCAGCAGGAGCCCGGGGGAGACCCAGTACTTC.

This chain connects TRBV19 to TRBJ1-3; 8 nucleotides line up with TRBD1. CDR1 is LNHDA, CDR2 SQIVND, per germline (reference sequence). V lost 5 bases to trimming and J lost 4 bases; unmatched junction nucleotides: 13. There are 17 residues in the CDR3. CDR3 DNA: TGTGCCAGTAGTGTTGGGACAGGCTACTGGGCCGGAAACACCATATATTTT. Translated, it gives CASSVGTGYWAGNTIYF.

The CDR3 is CASSEFGLADTQYF. The CDR3 DNA sequence: TGTGCCAGCAGTGAATTTGGACTTGCAGATACGCAGTATTTT. The chain employs TRBV25-1 and TRBJ2-3, with a possible D match to TRBD2 (5 bases). Germline assignment: CDR1 MGHDK and CDR2 SYGVNS. Between the trimmed V and J ends, which lost 1 base and 4 bases, there was a span of 9 bases. The length of the CDR3 is 14 residues. Full variable domain (rest looked up from reference TRBV25-1 and TRBJ2-3): EADIYQTPRYLVIGTGKKITLECSQTMGHDKMYWYQQDPGMELHLIHYSYGVNSTEKGDLSSESTVSRIRTEHFPLTLESARPSHTSQYLCASSEFGLADTQYFGPGTRLTVL.

This clone was seen only once. The chain is built from TRBV23-1 and TRBJ1-2; no clear D. TRBV23-1 is labeled an ORF, and its function is uncertain. Trimming removed 2 bases at V and 6 bases at J, with 19 bases between. The CDR3 extends over 16 amino acids. The CDR3 DNA reads as TGCGCCAGCAGTCAAGCGAGGGCCCCGAAGCTCAATGGCTACACCTTC. As protein: CASSQARAPKLNGYTF.

The chain carries TRBV18 and TRBJ1-3, with a weak D call TRBD1 (5 bases). This CDR3 region has 17 residues. CDR1 is KGHSH and CDR2 is LQKENI in the germline V gene. With 3 bases removed from V and 4 bases from J, the gap between germline ends came to 19 bases. DNA of the CDR3: TGTGCCAGCTCACCCGCCCTTGGGGGGTCTATCGGAAACACCATATATTTT. This translates into CASSPALGGSIGNTIYF.

The rearrangement uses TRBV18 and TRBJ2-1; D is undetermined. The germline V and J ends were trimmed by 4 bases and 13 bases, with 14 bases remaining between them. The CDR3 runs 12 residues. Germline V lookup: CDR1 KGHSH, CDR2 LQKENI. Here the CDR3 DNA reads TGTGCCAGCTCACACCTGCCGGCCGATCAGTTCTTC. Protein: CASSHLPADQFF.

The chain employs TRBV5-6 and TRBJ1-3, with D unresolved. Germline CDR1 is SGHDT and CDR2 is YYEEEE. There are 15 residues in the CDR3. The V end was cut by 0 bases, the J end by 2 bases, with 9 bases between. The chain's CDR3 is CASSLAVTTGNTIYF. CDR3 DNA: TGTGCCAGCAGCTTGGCCGTCACTACTGGAAACACCATATATTTT.

The rearrangement uses TRBV28 and TRBJ1-2; D is possibly TRBD1 (5 bases). V lost 8 bases, J lost 2 bases, and 15 bases lay in between. CDR1 MDHEN and CDR2 SYDVKM come from the germline V gene. This CDR3 has 14 residues. CDR3 in DNA: TGTGCCAGCGGGACTCCGGGACGGAACTATGGCTACACCTTC. This translates into CASGTPGRNYGYTF.

The chain is built from TRBV9 and TRBJ2-2; 9 bases align to TRBD1. The CDR3 has 16 amino acids. The germline V gene has CDR1 SGDLS and CDR2 YYNGEE. The V and J ends lost 3 bases and 0 bases, in that order; junction bases with no gene match: 3. The DNA of the CDR3 is TGTGCCAGCAGCGCCGGACAGGGGTCGAACACCGGGGAGCTGTTTTTT. It specifies CASSAGQGSNTGELFF.

This chain connects TRBV18 to TRBJ1-4, with a tentative D call TRBD1 (5 bases). V was shortened by 2 bases and J by 7 bases, with 11 bases between the two germline ends. This CDR3 comprises 14 residues. Germline CDR1 reads KGHSH; CDR2 reads LQKENI. The CDR3 sequence is CASSPKGPGEKLFF. The CDR3 bases are TGTGCCAGCTCACCAAAGGGGCCAGGTGAAAAACTGTTTTTT. The full variable domain, rest sourced from reference TRBV18 and TRBJ1-4, is NAGVMQNPRHLVRRRGQEARLRCSPMKGHSHVYWYRQLPEEGLKFMVYLQKENIIDESGMPKERFSAEFPKEGPSILRIQQVVRGDSAAYFCASSPKGPGEKLFFGSGTQLSVL.

V is TRBV6-6 and J is TRBJ2-1; D uncertain. V lost 0 bases and J 6 bases, leaving 6 bases between the germline ends. Germline-derived CDR1 and CDR2 are MNHNY and SVGAGI (reference sequence). The CDR3 sequence is 13 residues long. The DNA of the CDR3 is TGTGCCAGCAGTTACTCGGTCGTCAATGAGCAGTTCTTC. It encodes CASSYSVVNEQFF.

The genes are TRBV10-3 and TRBJ2-3, with TRBD2 as a possible D gene (5 bases). This CDR3 is 17 amino acids long. V lost 0 bases and J 4 bases, leaving 17 bases between the germline ends. Germline V gene data show CDR1 as ENHRY and CDR2 as SYGVKD. The CDR3 protein is CAISESIVYGEADTQYF. The DNA of the CDR3 is TGTGCCATCAGTGAGTCGATAGTCTACGGGGAAGCAGATACGCAGTATTTT.